One sample yielded the 26 T cell receptor beta chains listed below, sequenced in a study of shared clonotypes between healthy human individuals. TCRdb keeps only in-frame clones here, not all; method: immunoSEQ multiplex PCR. The sample contains some 490,000 clones, approximately 84% of which appear only once. The sequenced material came from PBMCs. The receptors were sampled from a woman aged 35 to 49 in good health. Some clones in this sample may be carry-over from other donors' samples.

Concerning this clone: This likely came from a read error, as a far larger clone is one base away. Other DNA sequences in the same sample also yield this CDR3. The chain joins TRBV15 to TRBJ2-7, with 7 positions matching TRBD2. This CDR3 contains 15 residues. After removal of 5 bases from V and 2 bases from J, the junction contained 9 bases not matched to a gene. Germline CDR1 is LNHNV and CDR2 is YYDKDF (reference sequence). CDR3 bases: TGTGCCACCAGCGCGGCTATGGCGGGGGCCTACGAGCAGTACTTC. Translated, it gives CATSAAMAGAYEQYF.

The chain uses TRBV30 and TRBJ2-2, with TRBD2 matching over 9 bases. This CDR3 has 16 residues. V shed 0 bases and J 7 bases; nucleotides not matched to a gene: 9. Germline V gene sequence: CDR1 GTSNPN, CDR2 SVGIG (reference sequence). The CDR3 region has the DNA TGTGCCTGGAGTGTATGGCTAGCGGGATCTGTCGGGGAGCTGTTTTTT. Its translation: CAWSVWLAGSVGELFF. Variable domain in full (rest from reference TRBV30 and TRBJ2-2): SQTIHQWPATLVQPVGSPLSLECTVEGTSNPNLYWYRQAAGRGLQLLFYSVGIGQISSEVPQNLSASRPQDRQFILSSKKLLLSDSGFYLCAWSVWLAGSVGELFFGEGSRLTVL.

As concerns this clone: One base separates it from a far larger clone, so it is likely a read error. This CDR3 is also generated by other DNA sequences in the sample. The rearrangement joins TRBV18 to TRBJ2-7; 9 bases are shared with TRBD2. CDR3 length: 15 residues. V shed 3 bases and J 3 bases; nucleotides not matched to a gene: 6. In germline, CDR1 is KGHSH, CDR2 LQKENI. The CDR3 loop is CASSPAGGALYEQYF. CDR3 DNA sequence: TGTGCCAGCTCACCGGCGGGAGGGGCCCTCTACGAGCAGTACTTC.

Concerning this clone: A far larger clone lies a single base away; this is likely a read error. The rearrangement joins TRBV2 to TRBJ2-6, with a possible D match to TRBD1 (7 bases). Germline V gives CDR1 SNHLY, CDR2 FYNNEI. V lost 5 bases and J lost 3, with 23 bases in between. This CDR3 contains 19 residues. As DNA, the CDR3 is TGTGCCAGCAGTAACAGGGGACTCAACCCGAGCTATGGGGCCAACGTCCTGACTTTC. Its translation: CASSNRGLNPSYGANVLTF.

V usage is TRBV7-7 and J usage is TRBJ1-5, with 9 bases fitting TRBD1. CDR3 length: 13 residues. Looked up from germline, CDR1 is SSHAT and CDR2 is FNYEAQ (reference sequence). Unmatched junction bases numbered 3, after V lost 5 bases and J lost 7 bases. The CDR3 DNA is TGTGCCAGCAGCCGGGACAGGGCCCAGCCCCAGCATTTT. Its translation is CASSRDRAQPQHF.

This clone showed up just a few times. J is TRBJ1-3 and V is TRBV7-2, with 7 nucleotides matching TRBD1. Trimming at V came to 4 bases and at J to 0 bases, leaving 3 bases not matched to a gene. This CDR3 has 15 residues. Germline CDR1 is SGHTA and CDR2 is FQGNSA. The CDR3 sequence is CASSSRTGSGNTIYF. CDR3 sequence (DNA): TGTGCCAGCAGCTCAAGGACAGGCTCTGGAAACACCATATATTTT.

This sequence joins TRBV7-9 and TRBJ2-2; 10 nucleotides line up with TRBD2. This CDR3 region has 14 residues. CDR1 and CDR2 (germline): SEHNR, FQNEAQ (reference sequence). After removal of 7 bases from V and 5 bases from J, the junction contained 4 bases not matched to a gene. CDR3 residues: CASTTSGNTGELFF. CDR3 sequence (DNA): TGTGCCAGCACCACTAGCGGGAATACCGGGGAGCTGTTTTTT.

In the case of this clone: Other nucleotide sequences in the sample specify the same CDR3. The chain employs TRBV29-1 and TRBJ2-5; D ambiguous. The V gene lost 6 bases and the J gene lost 4 bases, with 6 bases spanning the gap. CDR1 is SQVTM and CDR2 is ANQGSEA in the germline V gene. This CDR3 comprises 10 residues. CDR3 sequence: CSVLRETQYF. As DNA, the CDR3 is TGCAGCGTATTGAGAGAGACCCAGTACTTC.

This clone was detected a few times. The chain recombines TRBV7-3 with TRBJ2-5, with D perhaps matching TRBD2 (5 bases). V was pared by 2 bases and J by 2 bases, with 6 bases between. The CDR3 is 13 residues long. The germline CDR1 and CDR2 sequences are SGHTA and FQGTGA. The CDR3 nucleotides read TGTGCCAGCAGCTTAGAGGGACAAGAGACCCAGTACTTC. This translates into CASSLEGQETQYF. Filled out from reference TRBV7-3 and TRBJ2-5, the complete variable domain reads GAGVSQTPSNKVTEKGKYVELRCDPISGHTALYWYRQSLGQGPEFLIYFQGTGAADDSGLPNDRFFAVRPEGSVSTLKIQRTERGDSAVYLCASSLEGQETQYFGPGTRLLVL.

CDR3 nucleotides: TGTGCCAGTAGTACCCCCGACGTCGGAACCCACTATGGCTACACCTTC. Encoded protein: CASSTPDVGTHYGYTF. The chain employs TRBV19 and TRBJ1-2; no definite D call. CDR3 length: 16 amino acids. CDR1 and CDR2 (germline): LNHDA, SQIVND (reference sequence). V was clipped by 4 bases and J by 3 bases, with 18 bases between them.

V and J are TRBV5-1 and TRBJ1-4; weak D call: TRBD1 (6 bases). This CDR3 region has 14 residues. V shed 3 bases and J shed 6 bases, with 12 bases lying between them. Germline V gene sequence: CDR1 SGHRS, CDR2 YFSETQ. The CDR3 nucleotides are TGCGCCAGCAGCTCAGGGGCGGGTGATGAAAAACTGTTTTTT. Encoded protein: CASSSGAGDEKLFF. Complete variable domain (other parts from reference TRBV5-1 and TRBJ1-4): KAGVTQTPRYLIKTRGQQVTLSCSPISGHRSVSWYQQTPGQGLQFLFEYFSETQRNKGNFPGRFSGRQFSNSRSEMNVSTLELGDSALYLCASSSGAGDEKLFFGSGTQLSVL.

The chain is built from TRBV12-5 and TRBJ2-2, with 8 bases matching TRBD2. V dropped 3 bases and J dropped 5; count of bases not matched to a gene: 5. CDR3 length equals 15 residues. Germline V gene sequence: CDR1 LGHNT, CDR2 FRNRAP. CDR3 sequence reads: CASGFVSGKTGELFF. The DNA for the CDR3 is TGTGCTAGTGGTTTTGTTAGCGGGAAGACCGGGGAGCTGTTTTTT.

This chain uses TRBV5-1 with TRBJ2-7; unclear D gene. CDR1 SGHRS and CDR2 YFSETQ come from the germline V gene. This CDR3 has 15 residues. V lost 1 base and J lost 2, with 13 bases in between. CDR3 sequence (DNA): TGCGCCAGCAGCTTGCGATCGGATCTAACCTACGAGCAGTACTTC. It is translated as CASSLRSDLTYEQYF.

In nucleotides, the CDR3 is TGTGCCTGGAGCCCCCTCTTAGGCGGGCGGCCAGAGACCCAGTACTTC. Encoded protein: CAWSPLLGGRPETQYF. The chain uses TRBV30 and TRBJ2-5, with D perhaps TRBD2 (5 bases). The germline V gene encodes CDR1 GTSNPN and CDR2 SVGIG (reference sequence). The CDR3 loop spans 16 amino acids. V was clipped by 3 bases and J by 4 bases, with 21 bases between them.

The rearrangement uses TRBV6-6 and TRBJ1-1; 8 bases line up with TRBD1. This CDR3 has 15 amino acids. From germline, CDR1 is MNHNY and CDR2 SVGAGI (reference sequence). V lost 7 bases to trimming and J lost 4 bases; unmatched junction nucleotides: 11. The CDR3 nucleotides read TGTGCCAGCATGCCCACACCAACAGGGGGCACTGAAGCTTTCTTT. Translating gives CASMPTPTGGTEAFF.

This clone came up a few times. The chain carries TRBV18 and TRBJ1-5; 9 nucleotides agree with TRBD1. V was clipped by 2 bases and J by 6 bases; unmatched bases: 2. Germline V CDR1 and CDR2: KGHSH, LQKENI. The length of the CDR3 is 14 residues. CDR3 protein: CASSPRDRAQPQHF. In DNA form, the CDR3 reads TGTGCCAGCTCACCAAGGGACAGGGCTCAGCCCCAGCATTTT. The full variable domain, completed using reference TRBV18 and TRBJ1-5, is NAGVMQNPRHLVRRRGQEARLRCSPMKGHSHVYWYRQLPEEGLKFMVYLQKENIIDESGMPKERFSAEFPKEGPSILRIQQVVRGDSAAYFCASSPRDRAQPQHFGDGTRLSIL.

The V gene is TRBV7-9, the J gene TRBJ2-3; TRBD2 matches 7 bases. Germline CDR1 and CDR2: SEHNR and FQNEAQ (reference sequence). This CDR3 spans 15 amino acids. Losses at the gene ends were 3 bases for V and 1 base for J; bases not matched to a gene: 4. In DNA form, the CDR3 reads TGTGCCAGCAGCTTCGGCGGGAGCGGCACAGATACGCAGTATTTT. Its protein product is CASSFGGSGTDTQYF.

This chain joins TRBV4-1 and TRBJ2-7, with D perhaps TRBD1 (6 bases). V lost 1 base to trimming and J lost 5 bases, with 12 bases between them. The CDR3 is 14 amino acids. Germline V gene data show CDR1 as MGHRA and CDR2 as YSYEKL. CDR3 residues: CASSQVSGAHEQYF. CDR3 sequence (DNA): TGCGCCAGCAGCCAAGTCTCAGGGGCTCACGAGCAGTACTTC.

This clone has a single count. The chain recombines TRBV7-2 with TRBJ2-3; the match to TRBD2 covers 10 bases. This CDR3 is built from 15 residues. The V segment lost 0 bases and the J segment 5 bases; nucleotides outside the gene matches: 2. Germline lookup yields CDR1 SGHTA and CDR2 FQGNSA. The CDR3 coding sequence is TGTGCCAGCAGCTTAGCCACTAGCGGGGAAGATACGCAGTATTTT. This gives the protein CASSLATSGEDTQYF. The full variable domain, completed using reference TRBV7-2 and TRBJ2-3, is GAGVSQSPSNKVTEKGKDVELRCDPISGHTALYWYRQSLGQGLEFLIYFQGNSAPDKSGLPSDRFSAERTGGSVSTLTIQRTQQEDSAVYLCASSLATSGEDTQYFGPGTRLTVL.

Comment on this clone: A far larger clone lies a single base away; this is likely a read error. The CDR3 nucleotides read TGCGGCGTTGTTCCCTCTATGAACACTGAAGCTTTCTTT. Its translation is CGVVPSMNTEAFF. The chain joins TRBV29-1 to TRBJ1-1; no firm D call. The CDR3 is 13 amino acids. The germline CDR1 and CDR2 sequences are SQVTM and ANQGSEA.

In regard to this clone: Since a far larger clone is one base different, this is likely a read error. This chain links TRBV4-2 with TRBJ1-1; possibly TRBD1 for D (5 bases). The CDR3 has 15 residues. Germline lookup yields CDR1 LGHNA and CDR2 YNFKEQ. V was trimmed by 4 bases and J by 5 bases, leaving 17 bases between them. CDR3 amino acids: CASSLDLAGLTEAFF. As DNA, the CDR3 is TGTGCCAGCAGCCTAGATCTGGCAGGGTTAACTGAAGCTTTCTTT.

This sequence joins TRBV2 and TRBJ2-1; weak D call: TRBD2 (7 bases). Germline values: CDR1 SNHLY, CDR2 FYNNEI. Trimming stripped 11 bases from V and 6 bases from J, with 17 bases between. The CDR3 loop spans 13 amino acids. CDR3 protein: CAGGGSKRNEQFF. CDR3 nucleotide sequence: TGTGCCGGGGGCGGGAGCAAGCGCAATGAGCAGTTCTTC.

With regard to this clone: A far larger clone is only one base removed, so a read error is likely. The CDR3: CASSLGQGAGAFF. The CDR3 DNA sequence: TGTGCCAGCAGCCTGGGACAGGGGGCTGGAGCTTTCTTT. V gene TRBV11-2 combines with J gene TRBJ1-1, with TRBD1 matching 12 bases. V lost 5 bases, J lost 10 bases, and 5 bases stayed unmatched. CDR1 and CDR2 (germline): SGHAT, FQNNGV. The CDR3 loop spans 13 amino acids.

There are a few counts of this clone. This likely came from a read error, as a far larger clone is one base away. The same CDR3 also results from other DNA sequences found in this sample. The chain has TRBV2 and TRBJ1-1, with a weak D call TRBD1 (5 bases). The CDR3 sequence is 12 residues long. CDR1 is SNHLY, CDR2 FYNNEI, per germline. Here the CDR3 reads CASSLQGTEAFF. CDR3 nucleotides: TGTGCCAGCAGTTTGCAGGGCACCGAAGCTTTCTTC.

The genes are TRBV15 and TRBJ2-5, with TRBD2 identical over 12 bases. The CDR3 sequence is 14 residues long. Looked up from germline, CDR1 is LNHNV and CDR2 is YYDKDF (reference sequence). With 4 bases clipped from V and 4 bases from J, the junction kept 1 base outside the gene matches. DNA for the CDR3: TGTGCCACCAGCAAACTAGCGGGAGGAGAGACCCAGTACTTC. Translation gives CATSKLAGGETQYF. The complete variable domain, with remaining parts taken from reference TRBV15 and TRBJ2-5, reads DAMVIQNPRYQVTQFGKPVTLSCSQTLNHNVMYWYQQKSSQAPKLLFHYYDKDFNNEADTPDNFQSRRPNTSFCFLDIRSPGLGDTAMYLCATSKLAGGETQYFGPGTRLLVL.

The rearrangement uses TRBV7-9 and TRBJ1-4; maybe TRBD1 (5 bases). This CDR3 region has 17 residues. CDR1 is SEHNR and CDR2 is FQNEAQ in the germline V gene (reference sequence). V lost 1 base, J lost 5 bases, and 17 bases lay in between. The CDR3 here is CASSLGGSTAWNEKLFF. The CDR3 DNA follows: TGTGCCAGCAGCTTAGGGGGATCGACAGCCTGGAATGAAAAACTGTTTTTT.